Ten or more counts support the clone carrying this TCR beta chain. The antigen remains undetermined. Deletions cut 5 bases from V and 1 base from J, with 9 bases between. The length of the CDR3 is 15 residues. Germline V gene data show CDR1 as MDHEN and CDR2 as SYDVKM. This entry belongs to a study of T cells in Graves' hyperthyroidism and ophthalmopathy. Study at large: The authors collected peripheral blood at initial diagnosis, before any treatment.

Study outcomes and limitations: Most clonotypes expanded in the thyroid (above 0.001) were also present in blood.

RNA transcripts were the template for amplifying TCR beta CDR3 regions. TCR CDR3 underwent first-round RT-PCR with the HTBI primer set. TCRdb ran MiXCR on the multiplex PCR reads and lists one entry per CDR3 protein. The table shows about 360,000 distinct CDR3 sequences, with approximately 13% occurring only once. No ophthalmopathy progression within 18 months constituted stable Graves' hyperthyroidism. The PBMCs had their origin in roughly 9.8 ml of fresh peripheral blood. The V gene is TRBV28, the J gene TRBJ2-6, with D possibly being TRBD2 (5 bases). This receptor was identified in a woman between 18 and 29 years old with Graves' hyperthyroidism. Sequencing used blood. For the CDR3, the DNA is TGTGCCAGCAGTCCGGCGGGTTCTGGGGCCAACGTCCTGACTTTC. Its translation is CASSPAGSGANVLTF.